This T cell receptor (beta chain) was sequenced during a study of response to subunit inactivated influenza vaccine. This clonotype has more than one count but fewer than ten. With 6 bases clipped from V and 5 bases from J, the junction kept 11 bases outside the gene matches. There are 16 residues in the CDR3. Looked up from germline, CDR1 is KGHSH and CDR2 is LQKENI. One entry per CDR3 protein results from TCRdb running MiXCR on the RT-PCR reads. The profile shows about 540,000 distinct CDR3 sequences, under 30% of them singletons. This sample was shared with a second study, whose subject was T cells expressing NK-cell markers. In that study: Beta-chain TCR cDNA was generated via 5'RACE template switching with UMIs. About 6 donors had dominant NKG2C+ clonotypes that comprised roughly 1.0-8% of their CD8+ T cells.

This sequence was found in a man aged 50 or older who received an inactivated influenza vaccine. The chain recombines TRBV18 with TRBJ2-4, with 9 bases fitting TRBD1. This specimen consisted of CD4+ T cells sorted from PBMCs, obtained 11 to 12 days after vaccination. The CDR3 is CASSPGQGGGQNIQYF. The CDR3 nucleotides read TGTGCCAGCTCCCCGGGACAGGGAGGAGGTCAAAACATTCAGTACTTC.